This T cell receptor beta chain was found in a study of CD8 T cells in ankylosing spondylitis. This clonotype has at least ten counts. As the method for making TCR beta libraries, quantitative 5'-RACE with molecular barcodes was used. MiXCR, applied by TCRdb to the 5' RACE reads, yields one record per CDR3 protein. This sample has roughly 200,000 distinct CDR3 sequences, with roughly 12% found just once. Trimming cost V 6 bases and J 3 bases, with 20 bases left between them. Per the germline V gene, CDR1 is MNHNS and CDR2 is SASEGT. The CDR3 consists of 16 residues. Sequencing used blood, either unsorted or a sorted T cell fraction (not recorded which). The V call is TRBV6-1, the J call TRBJ1-1; tentatively, D is TRBD1 (6 bases). This TCR came from a male donor with ankylosing spondylitis or in good health (not recorded which). CDR3 coding DNA: TGTGCCAGCAGCCCCCTAGGGGGGACCGGGGACACTGAAGCTTTCTTT. Translating gives CASSPLGGTGDTEAFF.